The 25 T cell receptor beta chains below come from one sample, sequenced in a study of cytomegalovirus exposure and HLA in healthy donors. It was with 60 Vbeta and 13 Jbeta primers that the PCR ran. Produced via immunoSEQ multiplex PCR; TCRdb's table is partial and in-frame only. The sample lists 95,000 to 150,000 clones, around 80% seen once, with 2.1% in the top ten. Specimen: PBMCs. Source of these receptors: a man aged 25 to 45 in good health and CMV-seronegative.

This clone was observed a handful of times. This chain links TRBV7-6 with TRBJ1-2; D uncertain. V was shortened by 5 bases and J by 4 bases, with 17 bases between the two germline ends. Germline loops: CDR1 SGHVS, CDR2 FNYEAQ. This CDR3 is 15 amino acids long. CDR3 sequence reads: CASSPHVGVSYGYTF. Here the CDR3 DNA reads TGTGCCAGCAGCCCCCACGTCGGGGTCAGCTATGGCTACACCTTC.

Only a few counts were recorded for this clone. This chain joins TRBV16 and TRBJ1-5; D ambiguous. The CDR3 is 13 residues long. The V and J ends lost 1 base and 7 bases respectively, with 8 bases between them. Germline V lookup: CDR1 KGHSY, CDR2 FQNENV. The chain's CDR3 is CASSQYVGQPQHF. The CDR3 region has the DNA TGTGCCAGCAGCCAATATGTGGGCCAGCCCCAGCATTTT.

The V and J genes are TRBV6-1 and TRBJ2-1; TRBD1 is a possible D gene (5 bases). This CDR3 is 15 amino acids long. Trimming took off 6 bases at V and 0 bases at J, with 12 bases between the two ends. In germline, CDR1 is MNHNS, CDR2 SASEGT. CDR3 nucleotides: TGTGCCAGCAGCCCTACAGGACCCTCCTACAATGAGCAGTTCTTC. This sequence encodes CASSPTGPSYNEQFF.

The chain recombines TRBV4-3 with TRBJ2-7, with 8 nucleotides matching TRBD2. This CDR3 region has 16 residues. Trimming cost V 0 bases and J 4 bases; bases outside gene matches: 8. Germline assignment: CDR1 LGHNA and CDR2 YSLEER. Here the CDR3 DNA reads TGCGCCAGCAGCCAAGATGGAAATAGCGGGGCGTACGAGCAGTACTTC. It specifies CASSQDGNSGAYEQYF.

The genes are TRBV7-8 and TRBJ1-4, with unresolved D. The CDR3 is made up of 16 amino acids. Per the germline V gene, CDR1 is SGHVS and CDR2 is FQNEAQ. V was shortened by 1 base and J by 7 bases, with 16 bases between the two germline ends. Here the CDR3 reads CASSLVYRRVPEKLFF. CDR3 nucleotides: TGTGCCAGCAGCTTAGTTTATAGGAGAGTGCCTGAAAAACTGTTTTTT.

This clone was counted a few times. CDR3 in amino acids: CASSLPRQIYGYTF. CDR3 DNA: TGTGCCAGCAGTTTACCTAGACAGATCTATGGCTACACCTTC. V gene TRBV28 combines with J gene TRBJ1-2, with D possibly being TRBD1 (5 bases). CDR1 MDHEN and CDR2 SYDVKM come from the germline V gene. Trimming took 2 bases from V and 4 from J, leaving 11 bases between them. The CDR3 is made up of 14 amino acids.

The rearrangement links TRBV28 to TRBJ2-7, with 11 bases identical to TRBD2. Trimming cost V 4 bases and J 3 bases; bases outside gene matches: 5. The CDR3 is made up of 15 amino acids. From germline, CDR1 is MDHEN and CDR2 SYDVKM. The CDR3 coding sequence is TGTGCCAGCAGTTCTAGCGGGGGGACCTACTACGAGCAGTACTTC. Translation: CASSSSGGTYYEQYF.

There are a few counts of this clone. The V and J genes are TRBV11-2 and TRBJ2-7, with TRBD1 as a possible D gene (6 bases). The CDR3 spans 15 residues. V lost 1 base, J lost 2 bases, and 12 bases lay in between. Germline CDR1 SGHAT, CDR2 FQNNGV. The CDR3 region is CASSLVPDSPYEQYF. For the CDR3, the DNA is TGTGCCAGCAGCTTAGTTCCGGACAGTCCCTACGAGCAGTACTTC.

This sequence joins TRBV7-9 and TRBJ1-2, with D possibly TRBD1 on 5 matching bases. The CDR3 covers 15 residues. V dropped 2 bases and J dropped 8 bases, with 18 bases sitting between them. Germline V gives CDR1 SEHNR, CDR2 FQNEAQ (reference sequence). The CDR3, as DNA: TGTGCCAGCAGCTTATCCGGGGGGACGTCGGCCGGCTACACCTTC. Protein product: CASSLSGGTSAGYTF.

This clone was picked up a small number of times. V and J are TRBV7-6 and TRBJ1-4; 7 nucleotides align to TRBD1. The CDR3 spans 13 residues. Germline V gives CDR1 SGHVS, CDR2 FNYEAQ. Trimming at V came to 1 base and at J to 7 bases, leaving 0 bases not matched to a gene. The CDR3 loop reads CASSLGQGEKLFF. CDR3 in DNA: TGTGCCAGCAGCTTAGGACAGGGTGAAAAACTGTTTTTT. Based on the CDR3 plus reference TRBV7-6 and TRBJ1-4, the full variable domain is GAGVSQSPRYKVTKRGQDVALRCDPISGHVSLYWYRQALGQGPEFLTYFNYEAQQDKSGLPNDRFSAERPEGSISTLTIQRTEQRDSAMYRCASSLGQGEKLFFGSGTQLSVL.

The chain links TRBV28 to TRBJ1-6; 7 bases align to TRBD1. Trimming cost V 6 bases and J 9 bases; bases outside gene matches: 5. Germline CDR1 and CDR2: MDHEN and SYDVKM. This CDR3 has 13 amino acids. This CDR3 is CASSDRESSPLHF. As DNA, the CDR3 is TGTGCCAGCAGCGACAGGGAAAGTTCACCCCTCCACTTT.

This sequence joins TRBV4-1 and TRBJ2-2, with TRBD2 as a possible D gene (7 bases). Trimming removed 4 bases at V and 4 bases at J, with 19 bases between. The V gene's germline CDR1 is MGHRA and CDR2 YSYEKL. The CDR3 covers 17 residues. The CDR3 spells CASSRPGAGETTGELFF. Here the CDR3 DNA reads TGCGCCAGCAGCCGCCCGGGGGCGGGGGAAACCACCGGGGAGCTGTTTTTT.

The CDR3 loop is CASSLYLGPGNQPQHF. CDR3 coding DNA: TGTGCCAGCAGTTTATATCTAGGCCCTGGGAATCAGCCCCAGCATTTT. The gene calls are TRBV28 and TRBJ1-5; D is undetermined. V shed 1 base and J shed 4 bases, with 14 bases lying between them. This CDR3 spans 16 amino acids. Germline V gene data show CDR1 as MDHEN and CDR2 as SYDVKM. The complete variable domain, with remaining parts taken from reference TRBV28 and TRBJ1-5, reads DVKVTQSSRYLVKRTGEKVFLECVQDMDHENMFWYRQDPGLGLRLIYFSYDVKMKEKGDIPEGYSVSREKKERFSLILESASTNQTSMYLCASSLYLGPGNQPQHFGDGTRLSIL.

This clone has more than one count but fewer than ten. The chain uses TRBV11-2 and TRBJ2-7; 10 bases match TRBD1. With V trimmed by 5 bases and J by 3 bases, 13 bases remained unmatched. Germline CDR1 SGHAT, CDR2 FQNNGV. The CDR3 length is 17 residues. This chain's CDR3 is CASSTTRLGDRGYEQYF. In nucleotides, the CDR3 is TGTGCCAGCAGCACTACCCGCCTCGGGGACAGGGGCTACGAGCAGTACTTC.

The CDR3 is CASSHTGQVFYEQYF. In nucleotides, the CDR3 is TGTGCCAGCAGTCACACGGGACAGGTTTTTTACGAGCAGTACTTC. This chain links TRBV6-1 with TRBJ2-5; 8 positions match TRBD1. The DNA matches TRBJ2-7 better at its end, which makes the J call doubtful. CDR3 length equals 15 residues. Per the germline V gene, CDR1 is MNHNS and CDR2 is SASEGT.

The V call is TRBV27, the J call TRBJ1-5, with D perhaps TRBD1 (6 bases). The CDR3 loop spans 15 amino acids. Germline CDR1 reads MNHEY; CDR2 reads SMNVEV (reference sequence). V gave up 3 bases and J gave up 2 bases, with 11 bases separating them. CDR3 in DNA: TGTGCCAGCAGTTTGATGGGGGCGGGCAATCAGCCCCAGCATTTT. It encodes CASSLMGAGNQPQHF.

This clone turned up a few times. The chain combines TRBV7-2 with TRBJ2-7; D is possibly TRBD1 (6 bases). The germline CDR1 and CDR2 sequences are SGHTA and FQGNSA. This CDR3 is 15 amino acids long. The ends were cut back, 7 bases at V and 7 bases at J, with 23 bases in the middle. CDR3 in DNA: TGTGCCAGCACCCTTCAGGGGCCCTCACCCTGGGAGCAGTACTTC. This sequence encodes CASTLQGPSPWEQYF.

The chain is built from TRBV9 and TRBJ2-7; 10 positions agree with TRBD2. V shed 4 bases, J shed 5 bases, and the junction held 18 bases outside the gene matches. This CDR3 spans 18 amino acids. CDR1 is SGDLS, CDR2 YYNGEE, per germline. The CDR3 sequence is CASSSPGRAGGPGDEQYF. In DNA, the CDR3 is TGTGCCAGCAGCTCCCCCGGGAGAGCGGGGGGGCCAGGCGACGAGCAGTACTTC.

The CDR3, as DNA: TGTGCCAGCAGCTTAATGGGGGCCAATTCACCCCTCCACTTT. It specifies CASSLMGANSPLHF. This rearrangement joins TRBV7-9 to TRBJ1-6, with TRBD1 as a possible D gene (6 bases). The germline V gene encodes CDR1 SEHNR and CDR2 FQNEAQ (reference sequence). The CDR3 covers 14 residues. Trimming pared 2 bases from V and 7 bases from J, leaving 9 bases between.

CDR3: CSAWTGLNTEAFF. Written as DNA, the CDR3 is TGCAGCGCTTGGACAGGGTTGAACACTGAAGCTTTCTTT. The chain couples TRBV29-1 to TRBJ1-1; 8 bases are a match to TRBD1. CDR1 SQVTM and CDR2 ANQGSEA come from the germline V gene. Trimming cost V 7 bases and J 0 bases; bases outside gene matches: 4. CDR3 length: 13 amino acids.

The V call is TRBV28, the J call TRBJ1-1, with 7 bases that match TRBD1. Germline V CDR1 and CDR2: MDHEN, SYDVKM. CDR3 length: 14 residues. V was pared by 2 bases and J by 6 bases, with 6 bases of the junction left unmatched. The CDR3 here is CASSLIHRGAEAFF. DNA for the CDR3: TGTGCCAGCAGTTTAATACACAGGGGCGCTGAAGCTTTCTTT.

This chain joins TRBV7-2 and TRBJ1-1; TRBD1 might be the D (5 bases). V was pared by 3 bases and J by 10 bases, with 18 bases between. This CDR3 spans 14 amino acids. The germline V gene has CDR1 SGHTA and CDR2 FQGNSA. Written as DNA, the CDR3 is TGTGCCAGCAGCTTTAACGGGGGTTACTCTGGAGCTTTCTTT. Its protein is CASSFNGGYSGAFF.

The chain combines TRBV2 with TRBJ2-3; 14 nucleotides line up with TRBD2. The junction had 2 bases not matched to a gene; V was cut back by 6 bases and J by 0 bases. CDR1 is SNHLY and CDR2 is FYNNEI in the germline V gene. The CDR3 runs 16 residues. DNA for the CDR3: TGTGCCAGCAGGAGACTAGCGGGGGGGAGCACAGATACGCAGTATTTT. It codes for CASRRLAGGSTDTQYF.

This clone was counted once. The chain carries TRBV10-3 and TRBJ1-5; TRBD1 matches 8 bases. CDR1 is ENHRY, CDR2 SYGVKD, per germline. V shed 8 bases and J 2 bases; nucleotides not matched to a gene: 5. The CDR3 loop spans 14 amino acids. The CDR3 region is CAIGGQDGNQPQHF. The CDR3 nucleotides read TGTGCCATCGGGGGACAGGACGGCAATCAGCCCCAGCATTTT.

The J gene is TRBJ2-1, the V gene TRBV19; 7 nucleotides line up with TRBD1. The V gene's germline CDR1 is LNHDA and CDR2 SQIVND (reference sequence). CDR3 size: 14 residues. Losses at the gene ends were 1 base for V and 5 bases for J; bases not matched to a gene: 2. The CDR3 region has the DNA TGTGCCAGTAGTATAGGACAGGGACACAATGAGCAGTTCTTC. Protein sequence: CASSIGQGHNEQFF.